This TCR beta chain emerged from a study of Ad26.COV2.S vaccination and SARS-CoV-2 variants listed by TCRdb under 2021. About the full investigation: Donors in the vaccine arm were drawn from COV1001, a multicentre, randomized, double-blind, placebo-controlled phase I-IIa trial testing Ad26.COV2.S in healthy adults. Ad26.COV2.S was administered intramuscularly at a dose of 5x10^10 or 1x10^11 viral particles, either as one shot or as two shots given 56 days apart. The specificity and breadth of SARS-CoV-2-reactive T cell receptors after Ad26.COV2.S vaccination were assessed by TCRbeta repertoire sequencing. The TCR-sequenced set comprised approximately 32 samples: around 20 Ad26.COV2.S vaccine recipients, 5 placebo recipients and 8 SARS-CoV-2 convalescent individuals. Trial participants were randomized into five groups of five: low-dose or high-dose Ad26.COV2.S given once or twice, or placebo on both occasions. Throughout the experiments and outcome assessment, investigators stayed blinded to trial group allocation. Findings and caveats that apply to the study as a whole: Vaccine and placebo recipients had similar non-spike TCR breadth, a finding consistent with the vaccine containing only spike. After vaccination, substantial breadth of spike-specific CD8+ and CD4+ T cell responses was reported. Higher spike-specific TCR breadth was observed in Ad26.COV2.S recipients than in placebo recipients (P = 0.0014). The study was not powered for comparison of responses between vaccine doses or regimens. According to the authors, total T cell responses may have been underestimated by the TCR breadth and depth analyses.

With respect to this clone: Which antigen it targets is not known. No base qualities exist here, and no much larger clone lies one base off it.

The treatment or condition label for this specimen denotes: 19 received Ad26.COV2.S at low or high dose, single or two shots; about 5 received placebo; per-sample allocation not given. Repertoires of vaccine and placebo recipients were sequenced from samples collected on day 63 after the first injection. Between 29 July and 7 August 2020, Cohort 1b enrolled 25 adults aged 18-55 years at one site in Boston, USA. Ad26.COV2.S was a replication-incompetent adenovirus type 26 vector expressing a prefusion-stabilized SARS-CoV-2 spike protein from the original Wuhan strain. Between the V and J ends, shortened by 4 bases and 3 bases respectively, the junction contains 11 bases. The germline V gene yields SGHDT for CDR1 and YYEEEE for CDR2. There are 14 amino acids in the CDR3, from cysteine to phenylalanine inclusive. Left in the record is the CDR3 DNA by itself, 42 bases read in frame from the first base.

The immunoSEQ Assay was used to sequence TCRbeta CDR3 regions. After extraction, genomic DNA underwent amplification by bias-controlled multiplex PCR, followed by high-throughput sequencing. For the original study's pipeline: To quantify the absolute abundance of every unique TCRbeta CDR3 region, sequences were collapsed and filtered. Usable DNA was measured by amplifying reference genes present in all nucleated cells, and TCRbeta template counts were normalized to that usable DNA to estimate T cell fraction. Repertoire TCRs were annotated as SARS-CoV-2-specific when V gene, CDR3 amino acid sequence and J gene were exactly matched to a known reactive TCR set. MIRA supplied the reference SARS-CoV-2 TCR set, which was filtered for enrichment in COVID-19-positive ImmuneCODE repertoires so that public or cross-reactive TCRs were removed. Drawing on the MIRA antigens, annotated TCRs were analysed further at the level of specific ORF or position within ORF. Breadth was defined as annotated unique rearrangements over total unique productive rearrangements; depth was the summed frequency of those rearrangements. Two-sided Wilcoxon rank-sum tests were applied when comparing TCR breadth between groups. TCRdb stores this immuneACCESS table with in-frame sequences only. Part of the clones is absent; in the studies checked, under half of the shortfall reflects unresolved V genes, and no reason is known for the rest. That table is the source of V, J and clone size, and D and trimming were worked out from the DNA. The sample has 300,000 to 400,000 clones on record, around 89% of them singletons. The ten largest make up 6.4% of the sample.

Recombination joined TRBV5-6 with TRBJ2-1; no D gene call is confident. Sequencing used peripheral blood, obtained in a trial of Ad26.COV2.S vaccine versus placebo. The TCR comes from a person between 18 and 60 years old who received the Ad26.COV2.S COVID-19 vaccine or a placebo. The DNA sequence is TGTGCCAGCAGCCCAGTGGTGGGCTACAATGAGCAGTTCTTC. Its translation is CASSPVVGYNEQFF.